A selection of T cell receptor beta chains follows, all from one sample in a study of T cells after yellow fever vaccination. Each CDR3 protein gets one entry after TCRdb re-called the 5' RACE reads with MiXCR. The sample consists of roughly 500,000 distinct CDR3 sequences, under 25% of them appearing once. Sequenced here: PBMCs, sampled 15 days after the yellow fever booster vaccination. These TCRs come from a man aged 25-40 years who received the YFV17D yellow fever vaccine. Each CDR3 is given with its conserved first and last residue. The D gene is left open where the match is weak. Some rows mark clone size as missing; the rest say once, few, many or name a class of expanded clone.

TRBV5-6	.	TRBJ2-3	.	TGTGCCAGCAGCCCCACCACCCCGGATACGCAGTATTTT	CASSPTTPDTQYF
TRBV2	TRBD1	TRBJ1-5	few	TGTGCCAGCGCCGGGACAGGTGCCCCTAATCAGCCCCAGCATTTT	CASAGTGAPNQPQHF
TRBV12-3/TRBV12-4	.	TRBJ2-1	few	TGTGCCAGCAGTTTCTTAACCTTGGGTGAGCAGTTCTTC	CASSFLTLGEQFF
TRBV27	TRBD2	TRBJ2-3	.	TGTGCCAGCCAAGGGACCGGGAGGCCCACAGATACGCAGTATTTT	CASQGTGRPTDTQYF
TRBV29-1	.	TRBJ1-1	.	TGCAGCGCAACCAACGGGGACACTGAAGCTTTCTTT	CSATNGDTEAFF
TRBV28	.	TRBJ2-5	few	TGTGCCAGCAGTCCGAGGGGGAGGGAGACCCAGTACTTC	CASSPRGRETQYF
TRBV12-3/TRBV12-4	.	TRBJ2-1	few	TGTGCCAGCAGGCCGCGGACGGACAATGAGCAGTTCTTC	CASRPRTDNEQFF
TRBV7-2	.	TRBJ2-3	many	TGTGCCAGCATCCGGGCTGGAACAGATACGCAGTATTTT	CASIRAGTDTQYF
TRBV7-2	.	TRBJ2-7	.	TGTGCCAGCAGCTTAGTGTGGAGCCGCTCCTACGAGCAGTACTTC	CASSLVWSRSYEQYF
TRBV7-2	.	TRBJ2-5	.	TGTGCCAGCGGTTGGGGGGGCGAGATGTACTTC	CASGWGGEMYF
TRBV7-6	TRBD2	TRBJ2-1	.	TGTGCCAGCAGCTTCGGACTAGCGGGAGTTGTAAATTCGGAGCAGTTCTTC	CASSFGLAGVVNSEQFF
TRBV5-1	.	TRBJ2-2	few	TGCGCCAGCAGCTGGGGTCCGAGGGGGACCGGGGAGCTGTTTTTT	CASSWGPRGTGELFF
TRBV12-3/TRBV12-4	TRBD2	TRBJ2-1	few	TGTGCCAGCAGTCGGACTAGCGGGTCAGGCGCTAGCTATGAGCAGTTCTTC	CASSRTSGSGASYEQFF
TRBV4-2	TRBD2	TRBJ2-1	few	TGTGCCAGCAGCTTCGACCTAGCGGGAGGTCTCAATGAGCAGTTCTTC	CASSFDLAGGLNEQFF
TRBV20-1	TRBD2	TRBJ2-7	.	TGCAGTGCTAGTGGACTAGCGGGAGACGAGCAGTACTTC	CSASGLAGDEQYF
TRBV7-9	.	TRBJ2-3	many	TGTGCCAGCAGCTTAATCCCCACTGATACGCAGTATTTT	CASSLIPTDTQYF
TRBV20-1	.	TRBJ2-7	few	TGCAGTGCTAGAGAGTTTGGGATTCCCTACGAGCAGTACTTC	CSAREFGIPYEQYF
TRBV28	.	TRBJ1-1	many	TGTGCCAGCAGCACGAGGGGGGAGTTGACCAACACTGAAGCTTTCTTT	CASSTRGELTNTEAFF
TRBV19	TRBD1	TRBJ2-5	.	TGTGCCAGCACCCCCGACAGGGGGGAGACCCAGTACTTC	CASTPDRGETQYF
TRBV6-6	.	TRBJ2-5	few	TGTGCCAGCACCCGGGACACCCAAGAGACCCAGTACTTC	CASTRDTQETQYF
TRBV27	.	TRBJ1-4	.	TGTGCCAGCAGGGCAGGCTTAGGAGAAAAACTGTTTTTT	CASRAGLGEKLFF
TRBV12-3/TRBV12-4	TRBD1	TRBJ2-2	many	TGTGCCAGCACCAAATGGGGGGGACAGGGGGCCGGGGAGCTGTTTTTT	CASTKWGGQGAGELFF
TRBV25-1	.	TRBJ2-7	.	TGTGCCAGCAGTGAACCGGGTGCCCTGTCTAAAGAGCAGTACTTC	CASSEPGALSKEQYF
TRBV20-1	.	TRBJ2-7	few	TGCAGTGCTAGTTTGTCCTCCTCCAGAAGCGAGCAGTACTTC	CSASLSSSRSEQYF
TRBV28	TRBD2	TRBJ2-5	.	TGTGCCAGCAGCAGGGGATTAACTAGCGGGATCGGGGAGACCCAGTACTTC	CASSRGLTSGIGETQYF
TRBV23-1	.	TRBJ2-3	few	TGCGCCAGCAGTGCCCAGAGGAAACCATACACAGATACGCAGTATTTT	CASSAQRKPYTDTQYF
TRBV7-9	TRBD2	TRBJ2-1	many	TGTGCCAGCAGCTATAGCGGGAGCTCCTACAATGAGCAGTTCTTC	CASSYSGSSYNEQFF
TRBV5-1	TRBD1	TRBJ1-5	.	TGCGCCAGCAGCCGGGGGACAGGGGGCAATCAGCCCCAGCATTTT	CASSRGTGGNQPQHF
TRBV24-1	.	TRBJ2-1	few	TGTGCCACCAGTGGTCGGGACTGGCCGAGATCCAATGAGCAGTTCTTC	CATSGRDWPRSNEQFF
TRBV12-3/TRBV12-4	.	TRBJ1-3	few	TGTGCCAGCAGGCAGGGGAGCACTGGAAACACCATATATTTT	CASRQGSTGNTIYF
TRBV29-1	.	TRBJ2-7	.	TGCAGCGTTGTAATGACAGGTTACGAGCAGTACTTC	CSVVMTGYEQYF
TRBV7-2	TRBD2	TRBJ2-2	.	TGTGCCAGCAGCTTATCGACTAGCGGGAACACCGGGGAGCTGTTTTTT	CASSLSTSGNTGELFF
TRBV12-3/TRBV12-4	TRBD2	TRBJ2-1	few	TGTGCCAGCAGTTTCTGGACTAGCGGGAGTAGGGTTGAGCAGTTCTTC	CASSFWTSGSRVEQFF
TRBV7-7	TRBD2	TRBJ2-1	.	TGTGCTAGCAGCCTCGGGGAGCGGGAGGAGCAGTTCTTC	CASSLGEREEQFF
TRBV7-6	.	TRBJ2-5	few	TGTGCCAGCTGCGCAGGGAGCCTCCAAGAGACCCAGTACTTC	CASCAGSLQETQYF
TRBV7-9	.	TRBJ1-1	few	TGTGCCAGCAGCGACTCGGGACAAAAGGGAGCTTTCTTT	CASSDSGQKGAFF
TRBV12-3/TRBV12-4	TRBD1	TRBJ2-1	few	TGTGCCAGGGAAGTTGGACAGGGGAACAATGAGCAGTTCTTC	CAREVGQGNNEQFF
TRBV19	TRBD2	TRBJ2-1	.	TGTGCCATCCGGGCTAGCGGGAGCTATGAGCAGTTCTTC	CAIRASGSYEQFF
TRBV5-5	.	TRBJ1-2	few	TGTGCCAGCAGCTTGGGGACGGTAAACTATGGCTACACCTTC	CASSLGTVNYGYTF
TRBV20-1	TRBD2	TRBJ2-1	few	TGCAGTGCTAGAGATTACGACGGGAGGACGTCCTACAATGAGCAGTTCTTC	CSARDYDGRTSYNEQFF
TRBV24-1	.	TRBJ1-5	few	TGTGCCACCAGTGATTCTAATAGCAATCAGCCCCAGCATTTT	CATSDSNSNQPQHF
TRBV15	.	TRBJ2-5	few	TGTGCCACCAGCAGAGTGGCGGACCTAGTGGAGACCCAGTACTTC	CATSRVADLVETQYF
TRBV18	TRBD1	TRBJ2-1	.	TGTGCCAGCTCCCGGACAGGGGACAGGGGTGAGCAGTTCTTC	CASSRTGDRGEQFF
TRBV7-6	TRBD2	TRBJ2-7	.	TGTGCCAGCGCCTCAGCGGGGGCGGACTACGAGCAGTACTTC	CASASAGADYEQYF
TRBV4-2	.	TRBJ2-5	.	TGTGCCAGCAGCCAAGGTGGAGGGTGGGAGACCCAGTACTTC	CASSQGGGWETQYF
TRBV29-1	TRBD2	TRBJ2-7	.	TGCAGCGCAACTAGCGGGGTGGGCGAGCAGTACTTC	CSATSGVGEQYF
TRBV5-1	.	TRBJ2-1	few	TGCGCCAGCAGCAGGGACGTCTCCTACAATGAGCAGTTCTTC	CASSRDVSYNEQFF
TRBV5-6	.	TRBJ2-5	.	TGTGCCAGCAGTGGTAGCGCAATCCGAGAGACCCAGTACTTC	CASSGSAIRETQYF
TRBV19	.	TRBJ2-1	.	TGTGCCAGTAGTACCTCTACCGGCTCCTACAATGAGCAGTTCTTC	CASSTSTGSYNEQFF
TRBV7-6	.	TRBJ2-1	few	TGTGCCAGCAGCTTCCAACCTACAGGGATTAAGGATGAGCAGTTCTTC	CASSFQPTGIKDEQFF
TRBV28	.	TRBJ2-6	.	TGTGCCAGCAGCCGAGCCGAGTCTGGGGCCAACGTCCTGACTTTC	CASSRAESGANVLTF
TRBV7-2	TRBD2	TRBJ2-7	few	TGTGCCAGCAGCTTAACTAGCGTAGGAGAGCAGTACTTC	CASSLTSVGEQYF
TRBV3-1	TRBD2	TRBJ2-7	.	TGTGCCAGCAGCATCGGACTAGCGGGGTACGTGCAGTACTTC	CASSIGLAGYVQYF